Below are 30 T cell receptor beta chains sequenced from a single sample in a study of T-cell memory formation after mild COVID-19. One entry per CDR3 protein, called by TCRdb with MiXCR from the 5' RACE reads. The sample yields 200,000 to 300,000 distinct CDR3 sequences, 9.4% seen once. Sequenced material: PBMCs or a T cell subset sorted from them (not recorded which). Source of these receptors: a man between 18 and 29 years old who had mild COVID-19 (a few samples of this study predate the infection). Cell type and time point are not known.

This clonotype was counted many times. The chain links TRBV5-6 to TRBJ2-3; the D gene is possibly TRBD1 (6 bases). V was trimmed by 7 bases and J by 6 bases, leaving 24 bases between them. CDR3 size: 16 residues. In germline, CDR1 is SGHDT, CDR2 YYEEEE. This CDR3 is CASETGATGKSDTQYF. In DNA, the CDR3 is TGTGCCAGCGAAACCGGTGCAACAGGGAAGTCGGATACGCAGTATTTT.

This clonotype was seen a handful of times. This CDR3 is CSASPGNNEQFF. CDR3 nucleotide sequence: TGCAGCGCCTCGCCAGGGAACAATGAGCAGTTCTTC. This chain connects TRBV29-1 to TRBJ2-1; possibly TRBD1 for D (5 bases). The V end was cut by 7 bases, the J end by 5 bases, with 12 bases between. Germline values: CDR1 SQVTM, CDR2 ANQGSEA. The CDR3 runs 12 residues.

A few counts support this clonotype. The rearrangement links TRBV20-1 to TRBJ1-4; D is unclear. The germline gives CDR1 DFQATT, CDR2 SNEGSKA (reference sequence). There are 14 residues in the CDR3. V was shortened by 0 bases and J by 8 bases, with 13 bases between the two germline ends. The CDR3 sequence is CSARDQPAEEKLFF. The CDR3, as DNA: TGCAGTGCTAGAGATCAACCGGCCGAGGAAAAACTGTTTTTT.

The chain joins TRBV7-2 to TRBJ2-2; a weak D match, TRBD1 (5 bases). This CDR3 contains 15 residues. Per the germline V gene, CDR1 is SGHTA and CDR2 is FQGNSA. V was shortened by 1 base and J by 4 bases, with 10 bases between the two germline ends. CDR3 coding DNA: TGTGCCAGCAGCTTAGGGGCCAGGGCCACCGGGGAGCTGTTTTTT. This encodes CASSLGARATGELFF.

This clonotype appeared a few times. The chain couples TRBV24-1 to TRBJ2-3, with D unclear. CDR1 KGHDR and CDR2 SFDVKD come from the germline V gene. Deletions cut 5 bases from V and 0 bases from J, with 5 bases between. The CDR3 contains 13 residues. The CDR3 DNA follows: TGTGCCACCAGTGGCAAGAGCACAGATACGCAGTATTTT. Translated, it gives CATSGKSTDTQYF.

The chain has TRBV25-1 and TRBJ1-6; no clear D gene. The CDR3 length is 14 residues. Trimming removed 5 bases at V and 6 bases at J, with 11 bases between. CDR1 and CDR2 from the germline V gene are MGHDK and SYGVNS. Here the CDR3 reads CASSPTRLNSPLHF. The CDR3 nucleotides read TGTGCCAGCAGTCCTACACGGCTTAATTCACCCCTCCACTTT.

The genes are TRBV12-3 or TRBV12-4 and TRBJ2-1; no reliable D call. The V and J ends lost 6 bases and 12 bases respectively, with 15 bases between them. The CDR3 runs to 12 residues. DNA of the CDR3: TGTGCCAGCAGCCCGACCACCGATGGGCAGTTCTTC. Translating gives CASSPTTDGQFF.

The rearrangement links TRBV29-1 to TRBJ1-2; D is undetermined. CDR1 SQVTM and CDR2 ANQGSEA come from the germline V gene. CDR3 size: 13 residues. The V and J ends lost 2 bases and 7 bases respectively, with 14 bases between them. Here the CDR3 DNA reads TGCAGCGTTGAACGTGTAGTGGGCACTGGCTACACCTTC. Translated, it gives CSVERVVGTGYTF.

The chain employs TRBV14 and TRBJ1-1; D call uncertain. V gave up 0 bases and J gave up 3 bases, with 17 bases separating them. This CDR3 contains 17 residues. The V gene's germline CDR1 is SGHDN and CDR2 FVKESK. The CDR3 DNA reads as TGTGCCAGCAGCCAAGATCTGGGTACGATTCTGGACACTGAAGCTTTCTTT. The encoded protein is CASSQDLGTILDTEAFF.

CDR3 loop: CSVATGGSYEQYF. CDR3 DNA: TGCAGCGTTGCGACGGGGGGCTCCTACGAGCAGTACTTC. The chain couples TRBV29-1 to TRBJ2-7, with TRBD2 matching 7 bases. This CDR3 contains 13 residues. The junction had 3 bases not matched to a gene; V was cut back by 4 bases and J by 0 bases. Germline CDR1 is SQVTM and CDR2 is ANQGSEA.

This sequence joins TRBV7-2 and TRBJ1-5; D is unclear. V was cut by 5 bases and J by 7 bases, with 9 bases left in between. Germline V gene lookup returns CDR1 SGHTA and CDR2 FQGNSA. This CDR3 spans 12 amino acids. The CDR3 DNA is TGTGCCAGCAGCAGACGTGGGCAGCCCCAGCATTTT. It encodes CASSRRGQPQHF.

This clonotype turned up a few times. The chain employs TRBV6-2 or TRBV6-3 and TRBJ2-7, with D maybe TRBD2 (5 bases). The germline V gene encodes CDR1 MNHEY and CDR2 SVGEGT. V was trimmed by 4 bases and J by 3 bases, leaving 13 bases between them. CDR3 length: 14 amino acids. The CDR3 sequence is CASSWNGLNYEQYF. The CDR3 DNA reads TGTGCCAGCAGTTGGAATGGACTGAACTACGAGCAGTACTTC.

This clonotype was found a few times. V is TRBV12-3 or TRBV12-4 and J is TRBJ1-1; a possible D gene is TRBD1 (6 bases). Trimming removed 6 bases from V and 4 bases from J, with 15 bases in between. This CDR3 is 14 amino acids long. CDR3 DNA sequence: TGTGCCAGCAGCCCTTGGGGGGCGCGCACTGAAGCTTTCTTT. This encodes CASSPWGARTEAFF.

This clonotype occurred many times. The chain recombines TRBV5-1 with TRBJ2-7; tentatively, D is TRBD2 (6 bases). There are 14 residues in the CDR3. V was shortened by 1 base and J by 6 bases, with 14 bases between the two germline ends. Germline CDR1 reads SGHRS; CDR2 reads YFSETQ. CDR3 coding DNA: TGCGCCAGCAGCTTGACGGGGGAGCTGAGCGAGCAGTACTTC. Translating it yields CASSLTGELSEQYF.

This clonotype has a handful of counts. CDR3 coding DNA: TGTGCCAGCAGCTTCCGAACTAGCGGCTCCTACAATGAGCAGTTCTTC. Translating it yields CASSFRTSGSYNEQFF. The rearrangement uses TRBV7-2 and TRBJ2-1, with 8 bases fitting TRBD2. Germline V gene sequence: CDR1 SGHTA, CDR2 FQGNSA. The CDR3 has 16 residues. V shed 3 bases and J 0 bases; nucleotides not matched to a gene: 4. Combining the CDR3 with reference TRBV7-2 and TRBJ2-1 gives the whole variable domain GAGVSQSPSNKVTEKGKDVELRCDPISGHTALYWYRQSLGQGLEFLIYFQGNSAPDKSGLPSDRFSAERTGGSVSTLTIQRTQQEDSAVYLCASSFRTSGSYNEQFFGPGTRLTVL.

This clonotype was counted at least ten times. The gene calls are TRBV20-1 and TRBJ1-6; D might be TRBD1 (5 bases). This CDR3 comprises 14 residues. Germline assignment: CDR1 DFQATT and CDR2 SNEGSKA (reference sequence). The germline V and J ends were trimmed by 4 bases and 0 bases, with 7 bases remaining between them. The CDR3 nucleotides read TGCAGTGCTAAGGGGCCCTCCTATAATTCACCCCTCCACTTT. Translated, it gives CSAKGPSYNSPLHF.

This clonotype was found many times. Germline is not matched at one junction end, which may reflect a read error. The chain uses TRBV5-1 and TRBJ2-5; D may be TRBD2 (6 bases). CDR1 SGHRS and CDR2 YFSETQ come from the germline V gene. The CDR3 totals 11 residues. The CDR3 coding sequence is TGTGCCAGCAGGGAGGAAGAGACCCAGTACTTC. Amino acids: CASREEETQYF.

The chain joins TRBV5-4 to TRBJ1-1; D unresolved. V dropped 0 bases and J dropped 6 bases, with 15 bases sitting between them. The CDR3 has 15 amino acids. CDR1 SGHNT and CDR2 YYREEE come from the germline V gene (reference sequence). The CDR3: CASSLGGPAKAEAFF. The CDR3 DNA follows: TGTGCCAGCAGCTTGGGTGGTCCAGCGAAGGCTGAAGCTTTCTTT.

This clonotype showed up just a few times. The V call is TRBV5-1, the J call TRBJ2-5; D is perhaps TRBD1 or TRBD2 (5 bases each). V lost 3 bases and J 5 bases, leaving 23 bases between the germline ends. This CDR3 has 17 residues. CDR1 and CDR2 from the germline V gene are SGHRS and YFSETQ. Written as DNA, the CDR3 is TGCGCCAGCAGCTCGAGGACTGGGGCTTTAGCCCTGGAGACCCAGTACTTC. Translated: CASSSRTGALALETQYF.

This clonotype was counted at least ten times. The chain uses TRBV4-3 and TRBJ2-2; 8 bases line up with TRBD1. The CDR3 sequence is 15 residues long. J lost 4 bases, V lost 3 bases, and 4 bases had no gene match. The germline CDR1 and CDR2 sequences are LGHNA and YSLEER. This chain's CDR3 is CASSQDRVGTGELFF. As DNA, the CDR3 is TGCGCCAGCAGCCAGGACAGGGTTGGCACCGGGGAGCTGTTTTTT.

This rearrangement joins TRBV7-9 to TRBJ1-1; 7 bases line up with TRBD1. This CDR3 has 11 residues. V lost 5 bases to trimming and J lost 10 bases; unmatched junction nucleotides: 4. Germline V CDR1 and CDR2: SEHNR, FQNEAQ (reference sequence). This CDR3 reads CASSRTGAAFF. CDR3 in DNA: TGTGCCAGCAGCCGCACAGGGGCAGCTTTCTTT.

The sample holds many counts of this clonotype. V and J are TRBV11-2 and TRBJ2-1; TRBD1 agrees at 9 bases. The CDR3 covers 16 residues. Germline lookup yields CDR1 SGHAT and CDR2 FQNNGV. The trim removed 3 bases at V and 7 bases at J, leaving 10 bases unmatched. The CDR3 DNA reads TGTGCCAGCAGCTTGGTAATCGGGACAGGGTGGAATGAGCAGTTCTTC. It translates to CASSLVIGTGWNEQFF.

The chain has TRBV10-2 and TRBJ2-3, with 7 positions matching TRBD1. With V trimmed by 2 bases and J by 4 bases, 3 bases remained unmatched. This CDR3 region has 14 residues. Germline V gene sequence: CDR1 WSHSY, CDR2 SAAADI. CDR3 region: CASSEQGQADTQYF. The CDR3, as DNA: TGCGCCAGCAGTGAGCAAGGACAGGCAGATACGCAGTATTTT.

The chain employs TRBV9 and TRBJ2-5, with D unresolved. Germline values: CDR1 SGDLS, CDR2 YYNGEE. The CDR3 is 13 amino acids. The V and J ends lost 0 bases and 3 bases respectively, with 6 bases between them. CDR3 sequence (DNA): TGTGCCAGCAGCGTAGCTGTCGAAGAGACCCAGTACTTC. Translation gives CASSVAVEETQYF.

Ten or more counts support this clonotype. The V and J genes are TRBV12-3 or TRBV12-4 and TRBJ2-5, with D hard to call. V shed 7 bases and J shed 0 bases, with 9 bases lying between them. This CDR3 has 13 amino acids. CDR3 loop: CASTRQNQETQYF. The CDR3 DNA is TGTGCCAGCACCCGGCAGAACCAAGAGACCCAGTACTTC.

This clonotype was recorded many times. The chain links TRBV6-5 to TRBJ1-4; possibly TRBD1 for D (6 bases). Trimming cost V 0 bases and J 7 bases, with 18 bases left between them. The germline V gene encodes CDR1 MNHEY and CDR2 SVGAGI. The CDR3 totals 17 residues. CDR3 nucleotide sequence: TGTGCCAGCAGTTACTCGACACAGGGAAAGAGGAGTGAAAAACTGTTTTTT. This encodes CASSYSTQGKRSEKLFF.

This clonotype was detected a few times. J is TRBJ1-1 and V is TRBV29-1; the D is unclear. Trimming stripped 1 base from V and 3 bases from J, with 9 bases between. Germline CDR1 and CDR2: SQVTM and ANQGSEA. The CDR3 runs 13 residues. DNA of the CDR3: TGCAGCGTTGAAGGGGAGGAGGACACTGAAGCTTTCTTT. It is translated as CSVEGEEDTEAFF. Supplemented by reference TRBV29-1 and TRBJ1-1, the full variable domain reads SAVISQKPSRDICQRGTSLTIQCQVDSQVTMMFWYRQQPGQSLTLIATANQGSEATYESGFVIDKFPISRPNLTFSTLTVSNMSPEDSSIYLCSVEGEEDTEAFFGQGTRLTVV.

This clonotype was counted between two and nine times. This sequence joins TRBV15 and TRBJ2-7; D may be TRBD1 or TRBD2 (5 bases each). V lost 8 bases, J lost 3 bases, and 11 bases lay in between. The CDR3 contains 12 residues. CDR1 is LNHNV, CDR2 YYDKDF, per germline (reference sequence). This CDR3 reads CATGRDLYEQYF. CDR3 nucleotide sequence: TGTGCCACCGGAAGGGACCTCTACGAGCAGTACTTC.

V usage is TRBV7-9 and J usage is TRBJ2-1; 10 nucleotides line up with TRBD1. This CDR3 spans 18 amino acids. V shed 5 bases, J shed 1 base, and the junction held 11 bases outside the gene matches. Germline V gene sequence: CDR1 SEHNR, CDR2 FQNEAQ (reference sequence). CDR3 sequence reads: CASSARGKGQGSYNEQFF. CDR3 DNA sequence: TGTGCCAGCAGCGCACGGGGGAAGGGACAGGGGTCCTACAATGAGCAGTTCTTC.

This chain joins TRBV12-3 or TRBV12-4 and TRBJ1-2, with 7 bases lining up with TRBD1. This CDR3 contains 15 residues. The V gene end was trimmed by 1 base and the J gene end by 0 bases; junction bases not matched to a gene: 2. CDR3 in DNA: TGTGCCAGCAGTTTAGGACAGGGCGCTAACTATGGCTACACCTTC. It translates to CASSLGQGANYGYTF.